The 10 T cell receptor beta chains given below trace back to one sample, sequenced in a study of memory CD4+ T cells and cytomegalovirus serostatus. Assay: immunoSEQ multiplex PCR; the TCRdb copy retains only in-frame clones and omits some. This table has 40,000 to 55,000 clones, just over 75% appearing once. Single viable CD3+CD4+CD8-CD45RO+ cells were sorted as the memory CD4+ T cells. The source material was memory CD4+ T cells from blood. Receptor source: an adult in good health and CMV-seronegative.

The chain links TRBV30 to TRBJ2-5; 8 bases agree with TRBD2. Unmatched junction bases numbered 7, after V lost 4 bases and J lost 0 bases. The length of the CDR3 is 15 residues. Germline V gene sequence: CDR1 GTSNPN, CDR2 SVGIG (reference sequence). CDR3 loop: CAWTPLAGYQETQYF. CDR3 coding DNA: TGTGCCTGGACCCCCTTAGCGGGGTACCAAGAGACCCAGTACTTC.

V is TRBV5-1 and J is TRBJ2-1; 12 bases agree with TRBD1. V was pared by 6 bases and J by 9 bases, with 7 bases of the junction left unmatched. CDR1 SGHRS and CDR2 YFSETQ come from the germline V gene. CDR3 length: 14 amino acids. CDR3 in DNA: TGCGCCAGCAATCCGGGACAGGGGGCGAGTGAGCAGTTCTTC. Translated: CASNPGQGASEQFF.

In regard to this clone: The identical CDR3 is also encoded by other nucleotide sequences in the sample. V usage is TRBV14 and J usage is TRBJ1-6; tentative D call: TRBD1 (5 bases). Germline V gene lookup returns CDR1 SGHDN and CDR2 FVKESK. Trimming pared 4 bases from V and 7 bases from J, leaving 11 bases between. The CDR3 has 14 amino acids. CDR3 nucleotides: TGTGCCAGCAGCCGGGACCGGGGGAATTCACCCCTCCACTTT. This translates into CASSRDRGNSPLHF.

The chain links TRBV7-2 to TRBJ1-1; D gene unclear. The CDR3 has 13 residues. From germline, CDR1 is SGHTA and CDR2 FQGNSA. Trimming stripped 5 bases from V and 5 bases from J, with 12 bases between. CDR3 in amino acids: CASSPQVGTEAFF. Here the CDR3 DNA reads TGTGCCAGCAGCCCCCAGGTCGGAACTGAAGCTTTCTTT.

This chain connects TRBV21-1 to TRBJ1-2. TRBV21-1 is a known pseudogene. The CDR3 covers 9 residues. The CDR3 region is CASSFGYTF. CDR3 DNA: TGTGCCAGCAGCTTTGGCTACACCTTC.

This clone occurred a few times. This chain uses TRBV7-8 with TRBJ1-1; D is possibly TRBD1 (5 bases). V lost 5 bases, J lost 9 bases, and 13 bases lay in between. This CDR3 contains 12 residues. Germline V gives CDR1 SGHVS, CDR2 FQNEAQ. Here the CDR3 DNA reads TGTGCCAGCAGCCGACCGACAGCCCAAGCTTTCTTT. Translation gives CASSRPTAQAFF.

This chain uses TRBV6-5 with TRBJ1-2, with TRBD1 matching over 7 bases. Looked up from germline, CDR1 is MNHEY and CDR2 is SVGAGI. The CDR3 sequence is 13 residues long. The V segment lost 6 bases and the J segment 6 bases; nucleotides outside the gene matches: 7. The CDR3 bases are TGTGCCAGCAGGACCGGGACAGTCAATGGCTACACCTTC. It specifies CASRTGTVNGYTF.

J is TRBJ2-1 and V is TRBV10-3; D perhaps matches TRBD1 (6 bases). This CDR3 region has 15 residues. Germline V gives CDR1 ENHRY, CDR2 SYGVKD. V was clipped by 6 bases and J by 1 base, with 13 bases between them. The CDR3 region has the DNA TGTGCCATCAGGCCCAGGGGTTCGTCCTACAATGAGCAGTTCTTC. It encodes CAIRPRGSSYNEQFF.

Of note for this clone: Compared with germline, one end of the junction differs, possibly owing to a read error. V gene TRBV5-4 combines with J gene TRBJ1-3, with TRBD1 as a possible D gene (5 bases). The length of the CDR3 is 16 residues. CDR1 and CDR2 (germline): SGHNT, YYREEE (reference sequence). CDR3 nucleotide sequence: TGTGCCAGCAGCTTGGAGGGGCACCCCTCTGGAGACACCATATATTTT. Protein: CASSLEGHPSGDTIYF.

V is TRBV4-2 and J is TRBJ1-6; TRBD1 is a possible D gene (6 bases). The CDR3 runs 17 residues. Trimming left V 1 base short and J 4 bases short, with 14 bases between. The germline CDR1 and CDR2 sequences are LGHNA and YNFKEQ. In DNA form, the CDR3 reads TGTGCCAGCAGCCAAGTGGGGGCAGAGAGGTATAATTCACCCCTCCACTTT. Translating it yields CASSQVGAERYNSPLHF.